A single sample gave rise to the 7 T cell receptor beta chains below, sequenced in a study of early T cells in non-severe SARS-CoV-2 infection. TCRdb reprocessed the 5' RACE reads via MiXCR and lists one record per CDR3 protein. Here the sample spans tens of thousands of distinct CDR3 sequences, approximately 10% being singletons. The material sequenced was whole blood. The receptors shown here come from an adult who was a healthcare worker with PCR-confirmed SARS-CoV-2 infection or an uninfected control (not recorded which).

The chain joins TRBV4-3 to TRBJ2-1; 11 nucleotides match TRBD2. The V gene end was trimmed by 0 bases and the J gene end by 7 bases; junction bases not matched to a gene: 11. Germline V gives CDR1 LGHNA, CDR2 YSLEER. The CDR3 is 18 residues long. CDR3 region: CASSQDLSGRARYNEQFF. The CDR3 bases are TGCGCCAGCAGCCAAGACCTTAGCGGGAGGGCCAGATATAATGAGCAGTTCTTC.

This clonotype was detected ten times or more. This chain joins TRBV5-6 and TRBJ1-5; D gene uncertain. The CDR3 length is 15 residues. V lost 1 base and J lost 1, with 9 bases in between. The V gene's germline CDR1 is SGHDT and CDR2 YYEEEE. The DNA for the CDR3 is TGTGCCAGCAGCTTGTCCCGTAGAAGCAATCAGCCCCAGCATTTT. Translated, it gives CASSLSRRSNQPQHF.

This clonotype showed up just a few times. The gene calls are TRBV24-1 and TRBJ1-5; no clear D gene. The V and J ends lost 4 bases and 5 bases respectively, with 5 bases between them. The germline V gene has CDR1 KGHDR and CDR2 SFDVKD. This CDR3 region has 12 residues. This CDR3 is CATSEVDQPQHF. The CDR3 coding sequence is TGTGCCACCAGTGAGGTTGATCAGCCCCAGCATTTT.

This clonotype was detected many times. This chain connects TRBV29-1 to TRBJ1-2; 9 bases align to TRBD1. Trimming cost V 7 bases and J 6 bases; bases outside gene matches: 9. Per germline, CDR1 SQVTM and CDR2 ANQGSEA. This CDR3 region has 13 residues. The CDR3 nucleotides are TGCAGCGATACCGGGACAGGGATGGATGGCTACACCTTC. It codes for CSDTGTGMDGYTF. The full variable domain, its missing parts supplied by reference TRBV29-1 and TRBJ1-2, is SAVISQKPSRDICQRGTSLTIQCQVDSQVTMMFWYRQQPGQSLTLIATANQGSEATYESGFVIDKFPISRPNLTFSTLTVSNMSPEDSSIYLCSDTGTGMDGYTFGSGTRLTVV.

V gene TRBV6-6 combines with J gene TRBJ1-2; D is ambiguous. The CDR3 covers 12 residues. Deletions cut 3 bases from V and 8 bases from J, with 10 bases between. The V gene's germline CDR1 is MNHNY and CDR2 SVGAGI (reference sequence). The CDR3 nucleotides are TGTGCCAGCAGTTATGCCCGCGGAGGCTACACCTTC. Its protein product is CASSYARGGYTF.

This clonotype was seen a few times. This chain uses TRBV11-3 with TRBJ2-2; TRBD2 matches 8 bases. Unmatched junction bases numbered 11, after V lost 5 bases and J lost 0 bases. Germline V CDR1 and CDR2: SGHNT, YENEEA. This CDR3 is 18 amino acids long. This chain's CDR3 is CASSPSGLGSPNTGELFF. The DNA for the CDR3 is TGTGCCAGCAGCCCGTCGGGACTAGGCTCCCCGAACACCGGGGAGCTGTTTTTT.

As for this clonotype: The CDR3 end shows no conserved phenylalanine or tryptophan, and so a read error is likely. The chain links TRBV7-9 to TRBJ2-1; D is unclear. Between the trimmed V and J ends, which lost 5 bases and 8 bases, there was a span of 22 bases. The CDR3 covers 16 residues. CDR1 and CDR2 (germline): SEHNR, FQNEAQ (reference sequence). The CDR3 DNA reads TGTGCCAGCAGCCGATCTTTTGGCTCTGGGTATGATGAGCAGTTCCTC. Protein: CASSRSFGSGYDEQFL.